This T cell receptor beta chain was recovered during a study of T cells in localized non-small cell lung cancer. Sequencing was performed with immunoSEQ multiplex PCR; in TCRdb, only in-frame clones are kept and a portion is missing. The profile shows under 95,000 clones, 80% of them singletons. Concerning this clone itself: Its antigen is unknown.

Study-level results: Appearing in adjacent lung were a median roughly 59 of the top 100 tumor clones. Clonality peaked in uninvolved adjacent lung rather than tumor.

CDR3 length: 13 amino acids. Losses at the gene ends were 5 bases for V and 3 bases for J; bases not matched to a gene: 3. Germline V CDR1 and CDR2: MNHEY, SVGAGI. The sample was peripheral blood, taken before any cancer treatment. The sequence came from an older female donor with stage I lung adenocarcinoma. The chain joins TRBV6-5 to TRBJ2-7, with TRBD2 matching over 8 bases. The CDR3 loop reads CASSASGSYEQYF. In DNA, the CDR3 is TGTGCCAGCAGTGCCAGCGGGAGCTACGAGCAGTACTTC.